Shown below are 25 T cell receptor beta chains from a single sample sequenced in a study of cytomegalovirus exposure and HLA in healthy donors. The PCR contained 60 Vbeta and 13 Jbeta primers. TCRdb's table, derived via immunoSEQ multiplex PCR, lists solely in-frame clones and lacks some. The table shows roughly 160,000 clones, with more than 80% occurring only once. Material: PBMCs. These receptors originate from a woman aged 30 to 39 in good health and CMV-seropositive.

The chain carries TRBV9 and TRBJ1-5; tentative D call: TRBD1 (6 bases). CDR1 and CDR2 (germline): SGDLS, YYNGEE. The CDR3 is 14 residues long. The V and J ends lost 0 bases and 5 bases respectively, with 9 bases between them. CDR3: CASSVGDIYQPQHF. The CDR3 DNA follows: TGTGCCAGCAGCGTAGGGGACATCTATCAGCCCCAGCATTTT.

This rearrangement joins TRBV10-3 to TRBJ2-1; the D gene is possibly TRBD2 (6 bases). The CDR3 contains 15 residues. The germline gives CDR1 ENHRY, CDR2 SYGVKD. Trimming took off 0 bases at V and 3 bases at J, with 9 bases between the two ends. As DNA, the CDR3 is TGTGCCATCAGTGAGTCGGGAGGCTTCTACAATGAGCAGTTCTTC. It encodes CAISESGGFYNEQFF.

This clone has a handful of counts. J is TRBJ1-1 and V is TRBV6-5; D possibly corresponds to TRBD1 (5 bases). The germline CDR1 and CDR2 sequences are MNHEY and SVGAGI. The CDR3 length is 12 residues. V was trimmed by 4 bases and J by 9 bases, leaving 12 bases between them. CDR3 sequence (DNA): TGTGCCAGCAGTTTTGCCGGGACTCAAGCTTTCTTT. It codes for CASSFAGTQAFF.

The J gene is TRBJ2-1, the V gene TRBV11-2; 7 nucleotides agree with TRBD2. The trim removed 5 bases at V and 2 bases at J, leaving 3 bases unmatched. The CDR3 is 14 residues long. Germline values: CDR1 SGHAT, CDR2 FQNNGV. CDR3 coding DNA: TGTGCCAGCAGCCAGCGGGGTGCCTACAATGAGCAGTTCTTC. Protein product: CASSQRGAYNEQFF.

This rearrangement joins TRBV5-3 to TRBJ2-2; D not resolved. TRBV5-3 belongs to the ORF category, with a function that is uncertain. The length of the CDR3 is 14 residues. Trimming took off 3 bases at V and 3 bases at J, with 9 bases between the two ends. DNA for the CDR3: TGTGCCAGAAGCTCGTCCAACTACACCGGGGAGCTGTTTTTT. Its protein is CARSSSNYTGELFF.

CDR3 residues: CAGSVRLYNEQFF. CDR3 DNA sequence: TGTGCAGGTTCTGTACGACTTTACAATGAGCAGTTCTTC. The chain recombines TRBV27 with TRBJ2-1; D is ambiguous. CDR3 size: 13 residues. CDR1 MNHEY and CDR2 SMNVEV come from the germline V gene (reference sequence).

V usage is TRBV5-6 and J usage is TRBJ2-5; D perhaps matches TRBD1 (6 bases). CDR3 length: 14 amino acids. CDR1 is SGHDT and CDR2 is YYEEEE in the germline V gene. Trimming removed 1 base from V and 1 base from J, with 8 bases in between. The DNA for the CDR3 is TGTGCCAGCAGCTTGACAGGGACCCAAGAGACCCAGTACTTC. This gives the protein CASSLTGTQETQYF.

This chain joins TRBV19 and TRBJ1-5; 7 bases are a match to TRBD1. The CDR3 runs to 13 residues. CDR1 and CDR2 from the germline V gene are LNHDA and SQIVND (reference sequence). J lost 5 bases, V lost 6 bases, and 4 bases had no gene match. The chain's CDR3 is CASRGQFDQPQHF. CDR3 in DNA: TGTGCCAGTAGGGGACAGTTCGATCAGCCCCAGCATTTT.

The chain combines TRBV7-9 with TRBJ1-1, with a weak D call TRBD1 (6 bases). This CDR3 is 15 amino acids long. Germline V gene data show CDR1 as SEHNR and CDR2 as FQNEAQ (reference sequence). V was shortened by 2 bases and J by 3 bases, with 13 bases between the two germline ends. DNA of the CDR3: TGTGCCAGCAGCTTAAGCATCTACAGGGACACTGAAGCTTTCTTT. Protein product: CASSLSIYRDTEAFF.

The CDR3 loop is CASSRGTGALIAEKLFF. The CDR3, as DNA: TGCGCCAGCAGCAGGGGGACAGGGGCGCTTATTGCTGAAAAACTGTTTTTT. The rearrangement joins TRBV5-1 to TRBJ1-4; 10 nucleotides agree with TRBD1. The CDR3 covers 17 residues. Germline V gene data show CDR1 as SGHRS and CDR2 as YFSETQ. With 4 bases clipped from V and 7 bases from J, the junction kept 13 bases outside the gene matches.

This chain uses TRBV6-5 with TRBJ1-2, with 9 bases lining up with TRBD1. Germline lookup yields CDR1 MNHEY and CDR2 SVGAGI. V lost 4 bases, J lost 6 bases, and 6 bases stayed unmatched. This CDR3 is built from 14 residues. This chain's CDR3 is CASSLDRGQNGYTF. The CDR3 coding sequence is TGTGCCAGCAGTTTGGACAGGGGTCAAAATGGCTACACCTTC.

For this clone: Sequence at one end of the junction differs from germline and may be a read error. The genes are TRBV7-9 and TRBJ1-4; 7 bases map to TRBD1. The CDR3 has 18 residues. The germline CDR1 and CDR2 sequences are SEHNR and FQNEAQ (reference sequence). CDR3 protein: CSSSSVRDRYSTNEKLFF. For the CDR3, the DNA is TGTTCCAGCAGCTCCGTGAGGGACAGATATTCAACTAATGAAAAACTGTTTTTT.

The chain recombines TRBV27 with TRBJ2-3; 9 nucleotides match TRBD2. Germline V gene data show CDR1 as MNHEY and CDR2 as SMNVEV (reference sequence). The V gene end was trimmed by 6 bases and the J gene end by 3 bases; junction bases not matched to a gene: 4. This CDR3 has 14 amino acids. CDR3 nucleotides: TGTGCCAGCAGATTCCTAGCGGGGACAGATACGCAGTATTTT. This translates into CASRFLAGTDTQYF.

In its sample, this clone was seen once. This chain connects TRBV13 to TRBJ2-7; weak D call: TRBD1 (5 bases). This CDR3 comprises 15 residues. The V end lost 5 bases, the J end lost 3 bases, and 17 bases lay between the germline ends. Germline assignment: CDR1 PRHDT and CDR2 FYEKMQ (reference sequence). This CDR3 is CASSPLGVGSYEQYF. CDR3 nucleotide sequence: TGTGCCAGCAGCCCTCTAGGGGTGGGCAGCTACGAGCAGTACTTC.

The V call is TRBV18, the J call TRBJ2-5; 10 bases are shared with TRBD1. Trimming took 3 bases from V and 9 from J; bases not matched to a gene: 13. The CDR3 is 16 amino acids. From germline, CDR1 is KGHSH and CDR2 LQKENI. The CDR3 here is CASSPGQGSTKGPQYF. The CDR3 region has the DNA TGTGCCAGCTCACCGGGACAGGGGTCTACTAAGGGCCCCCAGTACTTC.

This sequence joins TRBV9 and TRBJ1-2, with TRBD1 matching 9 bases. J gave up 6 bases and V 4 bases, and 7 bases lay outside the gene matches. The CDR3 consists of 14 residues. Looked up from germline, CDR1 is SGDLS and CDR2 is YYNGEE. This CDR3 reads CASSLGTGYNGYTF. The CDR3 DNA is TGTGCCAGCAGCCTCGGGACAGGGTATAATGGCTACACCTTC.

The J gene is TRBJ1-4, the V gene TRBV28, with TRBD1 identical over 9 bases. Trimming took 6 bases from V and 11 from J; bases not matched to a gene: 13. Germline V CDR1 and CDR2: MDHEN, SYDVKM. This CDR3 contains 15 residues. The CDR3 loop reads CASRKLGQGLDKLFF. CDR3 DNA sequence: TGTGCCAGCAGAAAACTGGGACAGGGTCTAGATAAACTGTTTTTT.

CDR3 sequence: CASKGFGQGEEKLFF. CDR3 in DNA: TGTGCCAGCAAGGGCTTCGGACAGGGTGAGGAAAAACTGTTTTTT. V and J are TRBV6-5 and TRBJ1-4; 8 nucleotides line up with TRBD1. Germline V gene lookup returns CDR1 MNHEY and CDR2 SVGAGI. Unmatched junction bases numbered 12, after V lost 7 bases and J lost 8 bases. This CDR3 region has 15 residues.

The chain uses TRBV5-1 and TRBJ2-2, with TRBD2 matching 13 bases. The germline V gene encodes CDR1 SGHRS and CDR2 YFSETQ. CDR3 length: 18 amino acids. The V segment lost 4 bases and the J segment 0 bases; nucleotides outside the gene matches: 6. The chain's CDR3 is CASSLRTSGGSNTGELFF. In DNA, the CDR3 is TGCGCCAGCAGCCTCCGGACTAGCGGGGGCTCGAACACCGGGGAGCTGTTTTTT.

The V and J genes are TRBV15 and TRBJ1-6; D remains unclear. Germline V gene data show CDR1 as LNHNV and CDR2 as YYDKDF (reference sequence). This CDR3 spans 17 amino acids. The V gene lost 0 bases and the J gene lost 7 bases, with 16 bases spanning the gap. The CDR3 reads CATSRDWAGTTNSPLHF. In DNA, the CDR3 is TGTGCCACCAGCAGAGATTGGGCAGGAACCACGAATTCACCCCTCCACTTT. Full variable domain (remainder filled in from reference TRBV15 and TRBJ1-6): DAMVIQNPRYQVTQFGKPVTLSCSQTLNHNVMYWYQQKSSQAPKLLFHYYDKDFNNEADTPDNFQSRRPNTSFCFLDIRSPGLGDTAMYLCATSRDWAGTTNSPLHFGNGTRLTVT.

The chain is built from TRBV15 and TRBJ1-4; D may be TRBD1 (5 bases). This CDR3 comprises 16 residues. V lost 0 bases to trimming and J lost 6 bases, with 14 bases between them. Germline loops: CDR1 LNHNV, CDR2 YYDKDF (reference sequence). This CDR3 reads CATSRDLVDTDEKLFF. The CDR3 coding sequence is TGTGCCACCAGCAGAGATTTGGTGGACACAGATGAAAAACTGTTTTTT.

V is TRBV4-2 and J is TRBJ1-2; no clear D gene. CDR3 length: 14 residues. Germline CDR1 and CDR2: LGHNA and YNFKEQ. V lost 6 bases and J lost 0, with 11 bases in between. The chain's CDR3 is CASSRGGANYGYTF. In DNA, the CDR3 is TGTGCCAGCAGTCGGGGAGGTGCTAACTATGGCTACACCTTC.

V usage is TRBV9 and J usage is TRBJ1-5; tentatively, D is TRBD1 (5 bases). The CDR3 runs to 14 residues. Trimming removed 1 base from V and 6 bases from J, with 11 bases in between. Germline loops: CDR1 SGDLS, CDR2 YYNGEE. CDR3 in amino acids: CASSVCREGQPQHF. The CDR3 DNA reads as TGTGCCAGCAGCGTATGCAGGGAAGGTCAGCCCCAGCATTTT.

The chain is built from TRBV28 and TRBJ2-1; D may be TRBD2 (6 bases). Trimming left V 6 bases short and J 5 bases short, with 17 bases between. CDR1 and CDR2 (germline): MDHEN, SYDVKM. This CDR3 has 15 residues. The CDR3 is CASSLPLRGNNEQFF. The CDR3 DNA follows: TGTGCCAGCAGCTTACCACTCCGGGGGAACAATGAGCAGTTCTTC.

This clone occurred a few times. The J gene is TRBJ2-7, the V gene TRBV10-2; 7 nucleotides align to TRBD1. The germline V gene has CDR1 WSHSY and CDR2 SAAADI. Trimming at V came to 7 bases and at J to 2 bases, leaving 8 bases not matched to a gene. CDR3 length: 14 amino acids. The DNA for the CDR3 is TGCGCCAGCACTGCGACAGGGTTTACCTACGAGCAGTACTTC. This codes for CASTATGFTYEQYF.